This section outlines one TCR beta chain sequence together with its context. Other DNA sequences from this sample encode an identical CDR3 as well. The sample comes from a study of blood T cell repertoires in COVID-19. Overall study context: Acute and convalescent COVID-19 specimens originated in the United States, Italy and Spain. T cells, B-cell-depleted T cells, or PBMCs supplied cDNA or gDNA.

J gave up 2 bases and V 4 bases, and 4 bases lay outside the gene matches. Germline V gene sequence: CDR1 LNHDA, CDR2 SQIVND (reference sequence). The length of the CDR3 is 14 residues. Per the authors' pipeline: Reference gene primer amplification in the assay estimated nucleated cell counts. The data were produced by immunoSEQ multiplex PCR, yet TCRdb's version contains in-frame clones alone and is incomplete. That table is the source of V, J and clone size, and D and trimming were worked out from the DNA. The sample holds about 42,000 clones, about nine tenths seen once. The sequence derives from a human donor in a cohort sampled during active COVID-19. Material: peripheral blood. The V and J genes are TRBV19 and TRBJ2-7; TRBD1 matches 8 bases. The CDR3 sequence is CASSTGQGPYEQYF. In nucleotides, the CDR3 is TGTGCCAGTAGTACCGGACAGGGACCCTACGAGCAGTACTTC.